The source of this T cell receptor (beta chain) is a study of tumor-infiltrating lymphocytes in primary liver carcinoma. The wider study: Participating patients were men and women between 30 and 69 years old. In every tissue type, samples returned a similar yield of roughly 3.65 to 7.5 million productive TCRbeta reads. Study-wide points: Just around 8-24% of top clones spanned all five tumor regions.

About this clonotype: Its antigen is as yet unknown. The germline gene is not matched at one end of the junction; a read error may be the cause.

Unsorted bulk tissue (roughly 17-33 mg) underwent RNA and DNA co-extraction. Each of the tumor samples contained in excess of 75% viable tumor cells. Per the germline V gene, CDR1 is MNHNY and CDR2 is SVGAGI (reference sequence). The length of the CDR3 is 13 residues. TCR beta cDNA came from around 500 ng total RNA, primed with a constant-region primer. A slightly modified ARM-PCR protocol with three nested multiplex PCR rounds produced these TCR beta libraries. TRBV1-TRBV30 forward primers paired with a C-beta reverse primer were used in the first two PCR rounds, which ran 9 to 10 cycles each. Via MiXCR, TCRdb re-called the multiplex PCR reads, giving one row per CDR3 protein. The sample lists about 64,000 distinct CDR3 sequences, about three quarters occurring once.

The specimen sequenced was liver tumor tissue from sampling region 4. Subset meaning: tumor region T4, right-lateral pole. This chain links TRBV6-6 with TRBJ2-4; 12 bases agree with TRBD1. The clonotype originates from a man aged 40-50 years with primary liver carcinoma and hepatitis B virus infection. CDR3 sequence: CANSSGTGGAGYF. In nucleotides, the CDR3 is TGTGCCAACAGTTCCGGGACAGGGGGCGCGGGATACTTC.